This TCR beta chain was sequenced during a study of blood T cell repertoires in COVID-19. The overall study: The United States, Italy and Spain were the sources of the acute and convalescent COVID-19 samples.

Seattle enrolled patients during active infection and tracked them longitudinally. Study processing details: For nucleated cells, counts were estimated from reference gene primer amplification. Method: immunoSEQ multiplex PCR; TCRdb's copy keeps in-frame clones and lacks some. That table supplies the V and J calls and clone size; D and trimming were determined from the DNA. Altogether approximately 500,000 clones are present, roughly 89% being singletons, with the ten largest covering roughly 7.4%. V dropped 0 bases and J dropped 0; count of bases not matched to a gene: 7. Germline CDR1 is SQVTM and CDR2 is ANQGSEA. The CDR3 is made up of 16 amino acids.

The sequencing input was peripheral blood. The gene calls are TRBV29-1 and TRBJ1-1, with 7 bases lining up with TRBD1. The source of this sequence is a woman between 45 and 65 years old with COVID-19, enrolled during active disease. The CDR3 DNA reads TGCAGCGTTGAAGAGGGGACAGCGAGTTTGAACACTGAAGCTTTCTTT. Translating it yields CSVEEGTASLNTEAFF.